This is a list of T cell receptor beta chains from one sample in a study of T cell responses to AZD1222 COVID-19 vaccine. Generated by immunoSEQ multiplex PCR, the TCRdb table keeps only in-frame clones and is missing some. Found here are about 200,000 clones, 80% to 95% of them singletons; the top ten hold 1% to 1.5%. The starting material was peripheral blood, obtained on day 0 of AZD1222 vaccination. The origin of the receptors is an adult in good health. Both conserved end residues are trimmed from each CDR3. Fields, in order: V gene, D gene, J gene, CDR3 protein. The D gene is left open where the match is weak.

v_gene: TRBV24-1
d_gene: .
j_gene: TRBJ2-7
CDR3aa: ATSDTGTRIYEQY

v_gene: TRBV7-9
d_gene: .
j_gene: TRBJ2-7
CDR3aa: ASSLGGQINYEQY

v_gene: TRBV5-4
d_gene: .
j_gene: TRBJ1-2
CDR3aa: ASSLPQGGPLDGYT

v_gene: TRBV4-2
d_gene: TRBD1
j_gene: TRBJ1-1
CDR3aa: ASSQDEGAPTEAF

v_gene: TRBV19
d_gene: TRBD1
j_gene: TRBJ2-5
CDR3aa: ASRDRSQETQY

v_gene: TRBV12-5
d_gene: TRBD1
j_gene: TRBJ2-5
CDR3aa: ASGRDRVETQY

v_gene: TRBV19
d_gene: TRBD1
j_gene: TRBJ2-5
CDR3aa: ASSPGDRGNQETQY

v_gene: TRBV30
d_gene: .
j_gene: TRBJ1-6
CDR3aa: AWSRDFDNSPLH

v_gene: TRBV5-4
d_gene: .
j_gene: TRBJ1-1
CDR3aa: ASSLSRRNTEAF

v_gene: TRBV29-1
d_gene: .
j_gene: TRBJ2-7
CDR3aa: SVEELVAGKTSYEQY

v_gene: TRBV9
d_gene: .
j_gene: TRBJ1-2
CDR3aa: ASSPRTVVLGEGGYT

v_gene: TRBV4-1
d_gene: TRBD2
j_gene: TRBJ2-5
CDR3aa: ASSQDTAGGPSLTQY

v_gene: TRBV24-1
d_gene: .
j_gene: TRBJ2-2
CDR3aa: ATSDLHTGELF

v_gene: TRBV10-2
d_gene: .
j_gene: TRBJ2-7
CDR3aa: ASSEQGYPLSEQY

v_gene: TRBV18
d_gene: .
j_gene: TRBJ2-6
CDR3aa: ASSPPGKGASGANVLT

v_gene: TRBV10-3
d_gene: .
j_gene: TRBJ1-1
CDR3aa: AISESPSVNTEAF

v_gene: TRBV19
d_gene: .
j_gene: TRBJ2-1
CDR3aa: ASSMEGLAYNEQF

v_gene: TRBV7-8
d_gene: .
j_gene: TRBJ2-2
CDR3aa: ASSLAPGGTNTGELF

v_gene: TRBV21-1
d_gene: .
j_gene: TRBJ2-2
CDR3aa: ASSPATKQDWGTGELF

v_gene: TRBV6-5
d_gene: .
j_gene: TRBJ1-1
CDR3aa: ASSNRLRGTEAF

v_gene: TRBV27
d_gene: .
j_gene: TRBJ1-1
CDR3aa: ASSLSDWRDRTF

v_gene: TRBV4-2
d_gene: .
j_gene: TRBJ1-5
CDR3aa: ASSQGVQANQPQH

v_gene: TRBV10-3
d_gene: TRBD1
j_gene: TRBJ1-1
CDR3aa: AITRTGETEAF

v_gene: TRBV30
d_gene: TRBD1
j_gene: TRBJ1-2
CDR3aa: AWTVGGRSYGYT

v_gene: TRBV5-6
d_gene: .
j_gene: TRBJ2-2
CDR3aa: ASSLWVNTGELF

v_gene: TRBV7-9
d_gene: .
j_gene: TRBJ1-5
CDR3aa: ASGGGGNQPQH